The clone carrying this TCR beta chain appeared a few times. Its antigen remains unknown. Via CD45RO/CCR7/CD25/CD127/CD95/CD27, cells of the CD4+ naive, central memory, regulatory and stem cell-like memory subsets were sorted. This record belongs to a study of beta chain features in type 1 diabetes. About the research overall: Comparable age, gender and cell yields were observed in patients relative to healthy donors. Study-wide points: Although PCR might favor shorter templates, it would do so equally in patients and controls.

The authors reverse transcribed all of the isolated RNA, so sequencing captured expressed TCRB transcripts. Clones were sequenced by immunoSEQ multiplex PCR, and TCRdb holds only the in-frame ones, with some missing. In the table there are some 400,000 clones, about 14% of which are singletons. Trimming cost V 0 bases and J 1 base, with 10 bases left between them. Germline V gene data show CDR1 as KGHSH and CDR2 as LQKENI. This CDR3 spans 16 amino acids. The chain carries TRBV18 and TRBJ1-5; the D gene is possibly TRBD1 (5 bases). The sample consisted of naive CD4+ T cells from blood. The receptor's source is a woman aged 18-35 years in good health. The CDR3, as DNA: TGTGCCAGCTCACCACCTGGACAATTGAGCAATCAGCCCCAGCATTTT. Translating gives CASSPPGQLSNQPQHF.